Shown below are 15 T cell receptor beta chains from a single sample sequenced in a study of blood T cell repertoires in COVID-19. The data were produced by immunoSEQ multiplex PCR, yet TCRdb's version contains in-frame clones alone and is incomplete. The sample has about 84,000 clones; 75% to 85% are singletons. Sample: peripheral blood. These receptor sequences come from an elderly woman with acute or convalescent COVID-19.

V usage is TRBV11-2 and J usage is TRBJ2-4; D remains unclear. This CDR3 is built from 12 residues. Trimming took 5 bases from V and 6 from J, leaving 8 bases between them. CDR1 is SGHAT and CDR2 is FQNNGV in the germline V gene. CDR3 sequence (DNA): TGTGCCAGCAGCCAAACTCCAAACATTCAGTACTTC. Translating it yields CASSQTPNIQYF. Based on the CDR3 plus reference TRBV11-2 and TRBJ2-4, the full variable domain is EAGVAQSPRYKIIEKRQSVAFWCNPISGHATLYWYQQILGQGPKLLIQFQNNGVVDDSQLPKDRFSAERLKGVDSTLKIQPAKLEDSAVYLCASSQTPNIQYFGAGTRLSVL.

The CDR3 loop reads CASSSAGGSYEQYF. CDR3 DNA sequence: TGCGCCAGCAGCTCAGCAGGTGGAAGCTACGAGCAGTACTTC. V usage is TRBV5-1 and J usage is TRBJ2-7; no definite D call. Looked up from germline, CDR1 is SGHRS and CDR2 is YFSETQ. This CDR3 has 14 amino acids. V was shortened by 3 bases and J by 3 bases, with 13 bases between the two germline ends.

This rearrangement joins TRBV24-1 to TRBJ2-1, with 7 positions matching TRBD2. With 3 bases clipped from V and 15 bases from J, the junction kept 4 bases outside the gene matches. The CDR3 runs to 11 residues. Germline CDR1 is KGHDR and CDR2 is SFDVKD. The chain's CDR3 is CATSDPGRLFF. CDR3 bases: TGTGCCACCAGTGATCCCGGGAGGCTGTTCTTC.

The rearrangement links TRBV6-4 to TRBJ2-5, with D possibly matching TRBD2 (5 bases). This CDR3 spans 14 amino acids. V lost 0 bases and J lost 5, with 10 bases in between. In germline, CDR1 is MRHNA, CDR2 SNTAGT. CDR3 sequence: CASSDSRDRETQYF. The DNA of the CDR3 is TGTGCCAGCAGTGACTCGAGGGATAGGGAGACCCAGTACTTC.

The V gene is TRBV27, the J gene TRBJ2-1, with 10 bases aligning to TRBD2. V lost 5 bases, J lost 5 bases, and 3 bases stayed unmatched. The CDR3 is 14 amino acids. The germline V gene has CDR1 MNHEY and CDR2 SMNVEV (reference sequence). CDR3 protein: CASSLGLADNEQFF. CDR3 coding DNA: TGTGCCAGCAGTCTTGGACTAGCGGACAATGAGCAGTTCTTC.

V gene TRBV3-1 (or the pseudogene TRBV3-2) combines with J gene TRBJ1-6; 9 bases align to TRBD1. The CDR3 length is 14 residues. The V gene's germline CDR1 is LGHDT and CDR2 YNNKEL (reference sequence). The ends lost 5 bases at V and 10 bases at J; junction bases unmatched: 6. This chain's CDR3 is CASSDRGYGSPLHF. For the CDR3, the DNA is TGTGCCAGCAGCGACAGGGGGTATGGGTCACCCCTCCACTTT.

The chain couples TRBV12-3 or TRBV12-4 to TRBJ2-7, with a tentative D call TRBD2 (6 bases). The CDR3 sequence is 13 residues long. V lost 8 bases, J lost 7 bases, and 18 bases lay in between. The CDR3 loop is CASGFGGNREQYF. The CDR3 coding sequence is TGTGCCAGCGGGTTTGGGGGGAATCGGGAGCAGTACTTC.

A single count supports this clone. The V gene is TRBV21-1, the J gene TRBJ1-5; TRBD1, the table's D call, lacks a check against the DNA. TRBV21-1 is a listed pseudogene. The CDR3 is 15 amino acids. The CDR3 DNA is TGTGCCAGCAGCACCTCGGGACAGGGGAGTCAGCCCCAGCATTTT. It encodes CASSTSGQGSQPQHF.

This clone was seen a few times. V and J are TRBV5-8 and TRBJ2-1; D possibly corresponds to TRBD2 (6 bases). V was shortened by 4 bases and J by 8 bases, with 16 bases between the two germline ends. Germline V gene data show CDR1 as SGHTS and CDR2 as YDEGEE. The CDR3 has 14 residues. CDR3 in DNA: TGTGCCAGCAGCCGGGTGGCGGGGACCGATGAGCAGTTCTTC. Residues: CASSRVAGTDEQFF.

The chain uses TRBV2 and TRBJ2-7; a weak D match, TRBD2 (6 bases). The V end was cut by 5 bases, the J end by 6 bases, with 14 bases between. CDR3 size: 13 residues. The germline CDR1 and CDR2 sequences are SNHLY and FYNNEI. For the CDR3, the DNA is TGTGCCAGCAGTCAGCGGGCCGTACCCGAGCAGTACTTC. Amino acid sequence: CASSQRAVPEQYF.

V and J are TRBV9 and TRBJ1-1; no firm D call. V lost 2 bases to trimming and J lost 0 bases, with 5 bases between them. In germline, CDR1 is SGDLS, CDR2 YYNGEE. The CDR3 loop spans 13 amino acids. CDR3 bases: TGTGCCAGCAGCGTTGAGGTGAACACTGAAGCTTTCTTT. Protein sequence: CASSVEVNTEAFF.

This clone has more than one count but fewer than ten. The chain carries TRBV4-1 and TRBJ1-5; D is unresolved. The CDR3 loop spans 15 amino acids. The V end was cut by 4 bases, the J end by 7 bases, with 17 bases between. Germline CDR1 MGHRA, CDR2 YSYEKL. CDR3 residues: CASSPGVRTEQPQHF. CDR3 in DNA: TGCGCCAGCAGCCCAGGTGTTCGGACTGAACAGCCCCAGCATTTT.

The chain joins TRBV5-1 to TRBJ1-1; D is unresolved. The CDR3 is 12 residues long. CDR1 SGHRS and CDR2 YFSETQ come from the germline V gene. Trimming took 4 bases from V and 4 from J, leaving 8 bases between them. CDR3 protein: CASSEGFTEAFF. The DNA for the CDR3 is TGCGCCAGCAGCGAGGGCTTCACTGAAGCTTTCTTT.

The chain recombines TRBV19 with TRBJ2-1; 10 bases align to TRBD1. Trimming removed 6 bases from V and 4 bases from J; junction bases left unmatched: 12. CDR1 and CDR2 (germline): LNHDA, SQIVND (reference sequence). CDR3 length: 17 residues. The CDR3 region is CASSHKVGQGVYNEQFF. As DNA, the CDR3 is TGTGCCAGTAGCCACAAGGTCGGACAGGGGGTTTACAATGAGCAGTTCTTC.

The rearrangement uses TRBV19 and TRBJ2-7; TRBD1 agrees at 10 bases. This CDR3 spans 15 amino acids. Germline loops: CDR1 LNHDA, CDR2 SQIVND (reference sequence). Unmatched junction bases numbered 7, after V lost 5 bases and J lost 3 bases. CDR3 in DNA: TGTGCCAGTAGTCCCGACAGGGGGCGAATCTACGAGCAGTACTTC. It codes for CASSPDRGRIYEQYF.